This passage covers 30 T cell receptor beta chains from one sample sequenced in a study of neurological immune-mediated disorders. Each CDR3 protein is one row after TCRdb ran MiXCR on the 5' RACE reads. In the table there are about 80,000 distinct CDR3 sequences, under 4.5% of which are singletons. Time point given: longitudinal time-point 3. Sequencing used PBMCs. The source is a woman aged 60 to 75 with multiple sclerosis.

This clonotype has ten or more counts. The chain carries TRBV29-1 and TRBJ2-7, with D possibly matching TRBD1 (6 bases). V was cut by 6 bases and J by 11 bases, with 26 bases left in between. Germline loops: CDR1 SQVTM, CDR2 ANQGSEA. The CDR3 contains 14 residues. The CDR3 protein is CSVAITPNRVTEYF. The CDR3 DNA is TGCAGCGTCGCCATTACTCCCAACAGGGTCACGGAGTACTTC.

This clonotype occurred many times. V is TRBV11-2 and J is TRBJ2-7; perhaps D is TRBD1 or TRBD2 (5 bases each). V was pared by 5 bases and J by 5 bases, with 16 bases between. The V gene's germline CDR1 is SGHAT and CDR2 FQNNGV. The CDR3 totals 14 residues. Here the CDR3 reads CASSRSGLGHEQYF. The CDR3 DNA is TGTGCCAGCAGCCGGTCGGGGCTAGGGCACGAGCAGTACTTC. Full variable domain (remainder filled in from reference TRBV11-2 and TRBJ2-7): EAGVAQSPRYKIIEKRQSVAFWCNPISGHATLYWYQQILGQGPKLLIQFQNNGVVDDSQLPKDRFSAERLKGVDSTLKIQPAKLEDSAVYLCASSRSGLGHEQYFGPGTRLTVT.

This clonotype occurred many times. This chain links TRBV5-1 with TRBJ2-1, with D uncertain. Germline values: CDR1 SGHRS, CDR2 YFSETQ. V was trimmed by 5 bases and J by 5 bases, leaving 8 bases between them. The CDR3 is made up of 12 amino acids. As DNA, the CDR3 is TGCGCCAGCAGTAGTACAGACAATGAGCAGTTCTTC. It specifies CASSSTDNEQFF.

This clonotype has at least ten counts. The rearrangement joins TRBV12-5 to TRBJ1-2; 7 positions match TRBD1. In germline, CDR1 is LGHNT, CDR2 FRNRAP. V gave up 1 base and J gave up 6 bases; unmatched junction bases: 8. This CDR3 contains 15 residues. CDR3 in DNA: TGTGCTAGTGGTTTGGACTTTAGACAGGGAAATGGCTACACCTTC. Protein product: CASGLDFRQGNGYTF. The full variable domain, in which reference TRBV12-5 and TRBJ1-2 provide the parts outside the CDR3, is DARVTQTPRHKVTEMGQEVTMRCQPILGHNTVFWYRQTMMQGLELLAYFRNRAPLDDSGMPKDRFSAEMPDATLATLKIQPSEPRDSAVYFCASGLDFRQGNGYTFGSGTRLTVV.

This clonotype has ten or more counts. The rearrangement links TRBV5-1 to TRBJ2-1; TRBD2 matches 11 bases. The CDR3 is 16 residues long. J gave up 6 bases and V 4 bases, and 9 bases lay outside the gene matches. Per the germline V gene, CDR1 is SGHRS and CDR2 is YFSETQ. CDR3 bases: TGCGCCAGCAGCGGATTAGCGGGGGGGCGACGCAATGAGCAGTTCTTC. This translates into CASSGLAGGRRNEQFF. Filled out from reference TRBV5-1 and TRBJ2-1, the complete variable domain reads KAGVTQTPRYLIKTRGQQVTLSCSPISGHRSVSWYQQTPGQGLQFLFEYFSETQRNKGNFPGRFSGRQFSNSRSEMNVSTLELGDSALYLCASSGLAGGRRNEQFFGPGTRLTVL.

This clonotype was observed at least ten times. This chain joins TRBV6-5 and TRBJ2-2, with 9 nucleotides matching TRBD2. V trimming: 4 bases; J trimming: 2 bases; junction bases outside the gene matches: 8. This CDR3 has 17 amino acids. Germline CDR1 reads MNHEY; CDR2 reads SVGAGI. In DNA form, the CDR3 reads TGTGCCAGCAGTTTGGGTAGCGGGGGATCCAACACCGGGGAGCTGTTTTTT. It translates to CASSLGSGGSNTGELFF.

This clonotype was recorded at least ten times. This sequence joins TRBV6-6 and TRBJ2-5, with 7 bases that match TRBD2. CDR1 and CDR2 (germline): MNHNY, SVGAGI (reference sequence). The CDR3 extends over 15 amino acids. Germline trimming cut 6 bases from V and 4 bases from J; bases unmatched to any gene: 11. The CDR3 loop is CASRDPGTITETQYF. The CDR3 DNA follows: TGTGCCAGCAGAGACCCCGGGACTATCACAGAGACCCAGTACTTC.

The sample holds many counts of this clonotype. This rearrangement joins TRBV5-1 to TRBJ2-6; no clear D gene. Looked up from germline, CDR1 is SGHRS and CDR2 is YFSETQ. Trimming took 4 bases from V and 0 from J, leaving 8 bases between them. The CDR3 has 15 amino acids. The CDR3 coding sequence is TGCGCCAGCAGCCAACAGCACTCTGGGGCCAACGTCCTGACTTTC. As protein: CASSQQHSGANVLTF.

There are many counts of this clonotype. J is TRBJ1-2 and V is TRBV4-1; D unresolved. The V end was cut by 0 bases, the J end by 1 base, with 9 bases between. Germline V CDR1 and CDR2: MGHRA, YSYEKL. This CDR3 comprises 15 residues. The CDR3 region is CASSQERTVNYGYTF. CDR3 DNA: TGCGCCAGCAGCCAAGAAAGGACGGTTAACTATGGCTACACCTTC.

This clonotype was seen repeatedly, ten times or more. The V gene is TRBV12-3 or TRBV12-4, the J gene TRBJ1-4; TRBD1 is a possible D gene (6 bases). Trimming left V 8 bases short and J 3 bases short, with 7 bases between. The CDR3 extends over 12 amino acids. CDR3 nucleotides: TGTGCCAGCGGACAGTCTAATGAAAAACTGTTTTTT. This encodes CASGQSNEKLFF.

This clonotype was seen repeatedly, ten times or more. The genes are TRBV28 and TRBJ2-1; possible D gene TRBD2, 7 bases. Germline V gene data show CDR1 as MDHEN and CDR2 as SYDVKM. CDR3 size: 12 residues. The V gene lost 5 bases and the J gene lost 9 bases, with 11 bases spanning the gap. The CDR3 sequence is CASSHREGEQFF. The CDR3 DNA follows: TGTGCCAGCAGTCACAGGGAGGGTGAGCAGTTCTTC.

This clonotype occurred many times. J is TRBJ1-3 and V is TRBV18; D gene ambiguous. Between the trimmed V and J ends, which lost 2 bases and 1 base, there was a span of 6 bases. Per the germline V gene, CDR1 is KGHSH and CDR2 is LQKENI. The CDR3 contains 14 residues. CDR3 loop: CASSPYSSGNTIYF. CDR3 nucleotides: TGTGCCAGCTCACCATATTCGTCTGGAAACACCATATATTTT.

This clonotype has a count of ten or more. The chain employs TRBV18 and TRBJ1-1; D uncertain. The CDR3 runs to 13 residues. The V end was cut by 5 bases, the J end by 11 bases, with 18 bases between. Germline-derived CDR1 and CDR2 are KGHSH and LQKENI. The CDR3 coding sequence is TGTGCCAGCTCATTCCGGGCCTGGGAGGATGCTTTCTTT. Translating gives CASSFRAWEDAFF.

This clonotype was counted at least ten times. The rearrangement links TRBV5-1 to TRBJ2-3, with D hard to call. Trimming removed 3 bases from V and 0 bases from J, with 5 bases in between. The CDR3 is made up of 13 amino acids. Germline loops: CDR1 SGHRS, CDR2 YFSETQ. The CDR3 sequence: CASSSDSTDTQYF. In DNA form, the CDR3 reads TGCGCCAGCAGCTCAGACAGCACAGATACGCAGTATTTT.

This clonotype was detected ten times or more. This chain joins TRBV5-1 and TRBJ2-3; D may be TRBD1 (6 bases). V gave up 2 bases and J gave up 0 bases, with 10 bases separating them. Per the germline V gene, CDR1 is SGHRS and CDR2 is YFSETQ. This CDR3 has 15 residues. The CDR3 DNA reads as TGCGCCAGCAGCTTACAGGGTTCTAGCACAGATACGCAGTATTTT. Protein sequence: CASSLQGSSTDTQYF.

This clonotype came up many times. V usage is TRBV20-1 and J usage is TRBJ2-7; possibly TRBD1 for D (6 bases). The length of the CDR3 is 16 residues. Trimming pared 5 bases from V and 1 base from J, leaving 21 bases between. CDR1 and CDR2 from the germline V gene are DFQATT and SNEGSKA (reference sequence). CDR3 sequence (DNA): TGCAGTGCTCCTGCCCAGGGGCAGATAAGTTCCTACGAGCAGTACTTC. Its protein product is CSAPAQGQISSYEQYF.

This clonotype has ten or more counts. V gene TRBV15 combines with J gene TRBJ2-1, with D perhaps given as TRBD1 or TRBD2 (5 bases each). The ends were cut back, 6 bases at V and 5 bases at J, with 14 bases in the middle. The CDR3 has 14 residues. CDR1 and CDR2 from the germline V gene are LNHNV and YYDKDF (reference sequence). In nucleotides, the CDR3 is TGTGCCACCAGAGGGGCGGACTTTAACAATGAGCAGTTCTTC. It encodes CATRGADFNNEQFF.

Ten or more counts support this clonotype. The rearrangement links TRBV25-1 to TRBJ1-5; a weak D match, TRBD1 (5 bases). V lost 7 bases and J 5 bases, leaving 9 bases between the germline ends. This CDR3 spans 12 amino acids. Germline CDR1 reads MGHDK; CDR2 reads SYGVNS. The CDR3 spells CASKGVDQPQHF. As DNA, the CDR3 is TGTGCCAGCAAAGGGGTGGATCAGCCCCAGCATTTT.

In this sample, this clonotype turned up many times. One junction end does not reproduce the germline sequence, and a read error may be involved. The chain recombines TRBV3-1 with TRBJ1-1; 7 nucleotides agree with TRBD1. This CDR3 has 14 amino acids. Germline CDR1 and CDR2: LGHDT and YNNKEL (reference sequence). The CDR3 region is CASSHETGNAEAFF. The CDR3 DNA reads as TGTGCCAGCAGCCATGAGACAGGGAACGCTGAAGCTTTCTTT.

There are many counts of this clonotype. The CDR3 reads CASSYDLRQGYEQYF. CDR3 nucleotides: TGTGCCAGCAGTTACGATCTACGGCAGGGCTACGAGCAGTACTTC. The rearrangement uses TRBV6-6 and TRBJ2-7; D possibly corresponds to TRBD1 (5 bases). In germline, CDR1 is MNHNY, CDR2 SVGAGI (reference sequence). There are 15 residues in the CDR3. The V end lost 2 bases, the J end lost 3 bases, and 14 bases lay between the germline ends.

This clonotype was counted at least ten times. The V and J genes are TRBV5-5 and TRBJ2-7; no clear D. The V end was cut by 0 bases, the J end by 7 bases, with 11 bases between. Germline CDR1 SGHKS, CDR2 YYEKEE (reference sequence). The length of the CDR3 is 13 residues. The CDR3 here is CASSLAGYGEQYF. The CDR3 DNA sequence: TGTGCCAGCAGCTTGGCCGGTTATGGTGAGCAGTACTTC.

The sample holds many counts of this clonotype. The rearrangement joins TRBV25-1 to TRBJ1-1; D unclear. This CDR3 region has 13 residues. V lost 5 bases and J lost 1, with 8 bases in between. Germline loops: CDR1 MGHDK, CDR2 SYGVNS. DNA for the CDR3: TGTGCCAGCAGTAAAAAGGGGAACACTGAAGCTTTCTTT. Its protein is CASSKKGNTEAFF.

The rearrangement uses TRBV6-5 and TRBJ2-3, with 9 nucleotides matching TRBD1. The CDR3 has 14 residues. V shed 4 bases and J 4 bases; nucleotides not matched to a gene: 3. The germline V gene encodes CDR1 MNHEY and CDR2 SVGAGI. CDR3: CASSSTGGADTQYF. In nucleotides, the CDR3 is TGTGCCAGCAGTTCAACAGGGGGCGCAGATACGCAGTATTTT.

This clonotype was detected many times. This chain uses TRBV15 with TRBJ1-2; D not resolved. Trimming stripped 0 bases from V and 7 bases from J, with 15 bases between. The CDR3 consists of 15 residues. Looked up from germline, CDR1 is LNHNV and CDR2 is YYDKDF (reference sequence). For the CDR3, the DNA is TGTGCCACCAGCAGAGAGGCAGTCCCTGGGGTTGGCTACACCTTC. Its translation: CATSREAVPGVGYTF.

This clonotype was observed at least ten times. This chain uses TRBV18 with TRBJ2-5, with a weak D call TRBD1 (5 bases). CDR1 and CDR2 (germline): KGHSH, LQKENI. V shed 1 base and J shed 1 base, with 7 bases lying between them. The CDR3 extends over 14 amino acids. The CDR3 loop reads CASSPRQGQETQYF. The CDR3 nucleotides read TGTGCCAGCTCACCACGGCAGGGCCAAGAGACCCAGTACTTC.

In its sample, this clonotype was seen once. The germline gene is not matched at one end of the junction; a read error may be the cause. This rearrangement joins TRBV4-1 to TRBJ2-7, with 7 positions matching TRBD1. The CDR3 is made up of 13 amino acids. Germline assignment: CDR1 MGHRA and CDR2 YSYEKL. Here the CDR3 reads CSSQTGTAYEQYF. CDR3 nucleotide sequence: TGCTCCAGCCAAACCGGGACAGCCTACGAGCAGTACTTC.

Ten or more counts support this clonotype. The chain joins TRBV7-2 to TRBJ2-5; no reliable D call. Per the germline V gene, CDR1 is SGHTA and CDR2 is FQGNSA. The CDR3 is 15 residues long. The ends were cut back, 4 bases at V and 2 bases at J, with 14 bases in the middle. The CDR3 spells CASSSLGLRQETQYF. DNA for the CDR3: TGTGCCAGCAGCTCATTAGGGTTACGACAAGAGACCCAGTACTTC.

This clonotype was seen ten or more times. This chain links TRBV12-3 or TRBV12-4 with TRBJ1-6; weak D call: TRBD1 (5 bases). This CDR3 is built from 14 residues. The germline V and J ends were trimmed by 7 bases and 6 bases, with 13 bases remaining between them. The CDR3 nucleotides are TGTGCCAGCAACCATGGTCAGGGTAATTCACCCCTCCACTTT. This translates into CASNHGQGNSPLHF.

This clonotype was recorded many times. V and J are TRBV12-3 or TRBV12-4 and TRBJ2-7; the match to TRBD1 covers 12 bases. Trimming removed 5 bases from V and 7 bases from J; junction bases left unmatched: 9. The CDR3 is 15 residues long. The DNA for the CDR3 is TGTGCCAGCAGTCCCCGGGGACAGGGGGCCTGGGAGCAGTACTTC. Protein: CASSPRGQGAWEQYF.

This clonotype has at least ten counts. The gene calls are TRBV12-3 or TRBV12-4 and TRBJ2-3; weak D call: TRBD1 (6 bases). There are 16 residues in the CDR3. V lost 5 bases, J lost 0 bases, and 15 bases lay in between. Written as DNA, the CDR3 is TGTGCCAGCAGTCCCCGTCCAGGGACAAGCACAGATACGCAGTATTTT. It is translated as CASSPRPGTSTDTQYF.